This is a list of T cell receptor beta chains from one sample in a study of human T cells and chemical hapten exposure. TCRdb analysed the RACE reads with MiXCR anew, one entry per CDR3 protein. Of almost 40,000 distinct CDR3 sequences listed, 6% to 9.5% were seen once; the top ten hold over 1%. Sequences were derived from whole blood, sampled in connection with sensitization to the hapten diphenylcyclopropenone (DPC). Every receptor here comes from a woman aged 50 to 60 with alopecia areata. Some clones in this sample may be carry-over from other donors' samples. Each CDR3 is given without its conserved first and last residue. Each record gives: V gene, CDR3 protein.

TRBV5-1 | ASSGEGASNTEAF
TRBV28 | ASSPPTGGRVKLF
TRBV7-6 | ASSLGTGIGNEQF
TRBV6-2/TRBV6-3 | ASSLGTSGRNEQF
TRBV7-2 | ASSGGRGELF
TRBV19 | ASSMDPYSNQPQH
TRBV5-5 | ASSLAMLEWDTQY
TRBV20-1 | SASQSTGSNEKLF
TRBV7-3 | ASSPGHLAYEQY
TRBV27 | ASSLYTGGRGTEAF
TRBV6-6 | ASSYTPGTTISYEQY
TRBV7-3 | ASSLNLASGRSTDTQY
TRBV12-2 | ASREDRGQNQPQH
TRBV4-1 | ASSQEYSSYEQY
TRBV28 | ASSLFPGRSNQPQH
TRBV29-1 | SALQGAGYEQY
TRBV12-3/TRBV12-4 | ALKISYTGELF
TRBV12-3/TRBV12-4 | ASRRQGLSGNTIY
TRBV7-2 | ASSLSYNEQF
TRBV5-1 | ASSTRLAGETQY
TRBV6-6 | ASSYQGRPNTDTQY
TRBV29-1 | SVVRATYGYT
TRBV6-2/TRBV6-3 | AVGTLVIYEQY
TRBV20-1 | SASTGGATEAF
TRBV29-1 | SVAGTGVTEAF
TRBV6-5 | ASSYSTRGANTEAF
TRBV27 | ASSSWTGKDTQY
TRBV5-4 | ASTNEEGKAGELF
TRBV20-1 | SATLRQTSNQPQH
TRBV10-3 | AISPNSRSWTGANVLT
TRBV29-1 | SSRQGLGTEAF
TRBV20-1 | SARRTGNGYT
TRBV5-1 | ASSLERSDWDTQY
TRBV18 | ASSPNRNEQF
TRBV12-5 | ASGLVPGDPEAF
TRBV20-1 | SAQGDKVSSGNTIY
TRBV11-2 | ASSYRREGLS
TRBV7-2 | ASSPRPGTKTQY
TRBV11-2 | ASSTSGTSYNEQF
TRBV21-1 | ASSKNPGRKQF
TRBV21-1 | ASRGAGGPEDTQY
TRBV7-7 | ASRYNRDTRQPQH
TRBV6-5 | ASSRTGSEQY
TRBV29-1 | SVVQPTSGRSHEQY
TRBV12-3/TRBV12-4 | ASSPGQTINQPQH
TRBV11-2 | ASSHSSYPTVNTEAF
TRBV30 | AWGVAGPPDTQY
TRBV5-4 | ASSLGLAGASDTQY
TRBV18 | ASSAESAGGAF
TRBV2 | ASSEEGTTKNIQY
TRBV6-4 | ASGPPSGANVLT